A single sample gave rise to the 14 T cell receptor beta chains below, sequenced in a study of blood T cell repertoires in COVID-19. The data were produced by immunoSEQ multiplex PCR, yet TCRdb's version contains in-frame clones alone and is incomplete. The sample records a few hundred thousand clones, approximately 84% being singletons. Sequencing was carried out using peripheral blood. Receptors were obtained from a woman in her thirties who had recovered from COVID-19.

This chain links TRBV29-1 with TRBJ1-1, with D unclear. Trimming stripped 6 bases from V and 0 bases from J, with 11 bases between. This CDR3 spans 13 amino acids. Germline CDR1 reads SQVTM; CDR2 reads ANQGSEA. The CDR3 loop is CSVKNRMNTEAFF. The CDR3 DNA reads TGCAGCGTAAAGAATAGAATGAACACTGAAGCTTTCTTT. Full variable domain (remainder filled in from reference TRBV29-1 and TRBJ1-1): SAVISQKPSRDICQRGTSLTIQCQVDSQVTMMFWYRQQPGQSLTLIATANQGSEATYESGFVIDKFPISRPNLTFSTLTVSNMSPEDSSIYLCSVKNRMNTEAFFGQGTRLTVV.

This chain's CDR3 is CASSAQGSEMSQYF. The CDR3 DNA reads as TGTGCCAGCAGCGCACAGGGAAGTGAAATGTCGCAGTATTTT. The V call is TRBV7-2, the J call TRBJ2-3; D perhaps matches TRBD1 (6 bases). Germline V CDR1 and CDR2: SGHTA, FQGNSA. The CDR3 has 14 residues. Trimming took off 5 bases at V and 10 bases at J, with 19 bases between the two ends. The whole variable domain, filled in from reference TRBV7-2 and TRBJ2-3, reads GAGVSQSPSNKVTEKGKDVELRCDPISGHTALYWYRQSLGQGLEFLIYFQGNSAPDKSGLPSDRFSAERTGGSVSTLTIQRTQQEDSAVYLCASSAQGSEMSQYFGPGTRLTVL.

The table lists this clone with a count of one. V gene TRBV24-1 combines with J gene TRBJ2-1; D possibly corresponds to TRBD2 (6 bases). Germline-derived CDR1 and CDR2 are KGHDR and SFDVKD. This CDR3 is 13 amino acids long. The V and J ends lost 9 bases and 7 bases respectively, with 15 bases between them. The CDR3 region is CATSWGDTNEQFF. As DNA, the CDR3 is TGTGCCACCTCGTGGGGGGATACGAATGAGCAGTTCTTC.

The chain combines TRBV6-5 with TRBJ2-2; 7 bases align to TRBD2. The CDR3 is made up of 16 amino acids. Germline V gene lookup returns CDR1 MNHEY and CDR2 SVGAGI. Unmatched junction bases numbered 5, after V lost 4 bases and J lost 0 bases. CDR3 protein: CASSSNLAANTGELFF. In nucleotides, the CDR3 is TGTGCCAGCAGTTCGAATCTAGCGGCGAACACCGGGGAGCTGTTTTTT.

The chain uses TRBV28 and TRBJ1-6; no reliable D call. The ends were cut back, 1 base at V and 10 bases at J, with 14 bases in the middle. Germline V gives CDR1 MDHEN, CDR2 SYDVKM. There are 15 residues in the CDR3. The CDR3 nucleotides are TGTGCCAGCAGTTTATTTTTGAGTTTACGGTCACCCCTCCACTTT. Protein product: CASSLFLSLRSPLHF.

A word on this clone: This may come from a read error, since a much larger clone is one base off. The chain carries TRBV12-3 or TRBV12-4 and TRBJ1-5, with D hard to call. This CDR3 has 13 residues. Trimming pared 6 bases from V and 2 bases from J, leaving 8 bases between. The CDR3 loop is CASSYGGNQPQHF. CDR3 sequence (DNA): TGTGCCAGCAGCTACGGGGGCAATCAGCCCCAGCATTTT.

A single count supports this clone. The chain has TRBV19 and TRBJ1-1; TRBD1 matches 10 bases. CDR1 and CDR2 from the germline V gene are LNHDA and SQIVND (reference sequence). J lost 1 base, V lost 8 bases, and 7 bases had no gene match. CDR3 length: 15 residues. The CDR3 DNA reads as TGTGCCAGTTCATTTGGGGACAGGGGGAACACTGAAGCTTTCTTT. It codes for CASSFGDRGNTEAFF.

The gene calls are TRBV19 and TRBJ1-2; 8 bases line up with TRBD1. Germline assignment: CDR1 LNHDA and CDR2 SQIVND (reference sequence). After removal of 5 bases from V and 4 bases from J, the junction contained 6 bases not matched to a gene. CDR3 length equals 14 residues. The CDR3 is CASSPGTGFYGYTF. As DNA, the CDR3 is TGTGCCAGTAGTCCCGGGACAGGCTTCTATGGCTACACCTTC.

This chain joins TRBV3-1 (or the pseudogene TRBV3-2) and TRBJ2-3; 10 bases map to TRBD2. CDR1 and CDR2 (germline): LGHDT, YNNKEL (reference sequence). CDR3 size: 17 residues. J lost 5 bases, V lost 3 bases, and 11 bases had no gene match. The CDR3 reads CASSQTLTSGTRDTQYF. The CDR3 DNA is TGTGCCAGCAGCCAGACCCTAACTAGCGGGACTAGAGATACGCAGTATTTT.

This rearrangement joins TRBV21-1 to TRBJ1-4; the table's D call, TRBD1, has no DNA check behind it. TRBV21-1 is annotated as a pseudogene. This CDR3 contains 16 residues. The CDR3: CASSKGPRDRPEKLFF. DNA for the CDR3: TGTGCCAGCAGCAAAGGCCCCCGGGACAGGCCTGAAAAACTGTTTTTT.

The V and J genes are TRBV2 and TRBJ1-5; no firm D call. The CDR3 length is 16 residues. Trimming removed 5 bases at V and 0 bases at J, with 14 bases between. CDR1 and CDR2 from the germline V gene are SNHLY and FYNNEI. CDR3 region: CASSLVRGFSNQPQHF. The DNA for the CDR3 is TGTGCCAGCAGTCTTGTTCGGGGTTTTAGCAATCAGCCCCAGCATTTT.

The CDR3 protein is CASSLGGGPLEAFF. The CDR3 nucleotides are TGTGCCAGCAGCTTAGGAGGGGGCCCTCTGGAGGCTTTCTTT. The chain has TRBV7-9 and TRBJ1-1; 7 bases line up with TRBD1. This CDR3 is built from 14 residues. V shed 1 base and J 11 bases; nucleotides not matched to a gene: 10. Germline V gene lookup returns CDR1 SEHNR and CDR2 FQNEAQ (reference sequence).

The rearrangement uses TRBV30 and TRBJ1-6; D remains ambiguous. The CDR3 is made up of 13 amino acids. Trimming stripped 0 bases from V and 13 bases from J, with 13 bases between. Germline V gives CDR1 GTSNPN, CDR2 SVGIG (reference sequence). CDR3: CAWSVYGETPLHF. In nucleotides, the CDR3 is TGTGCCTGGAGTGTATACGGGGAGACCCCCCTCCACTTT.

The V gene is TRBV5-8, the J gene TRBJ2-1; 10 nucleotides line up with TRBD1. V lost 5 bases to trimming and J lost 7 bases; unmatched junction nucleotides: 9. This CDR3 spans 15 amino acids. Per the germline V gene, CDR1 is SGHTS and CDR2 is YDEGEE. The CDR3 is CASRVTGGFRNEQFF. The CDR3 DNA reads as TGTGCCAGCAGAGTGACAGGGGGCTTCAGGAATGAGCAGTTCTTC.